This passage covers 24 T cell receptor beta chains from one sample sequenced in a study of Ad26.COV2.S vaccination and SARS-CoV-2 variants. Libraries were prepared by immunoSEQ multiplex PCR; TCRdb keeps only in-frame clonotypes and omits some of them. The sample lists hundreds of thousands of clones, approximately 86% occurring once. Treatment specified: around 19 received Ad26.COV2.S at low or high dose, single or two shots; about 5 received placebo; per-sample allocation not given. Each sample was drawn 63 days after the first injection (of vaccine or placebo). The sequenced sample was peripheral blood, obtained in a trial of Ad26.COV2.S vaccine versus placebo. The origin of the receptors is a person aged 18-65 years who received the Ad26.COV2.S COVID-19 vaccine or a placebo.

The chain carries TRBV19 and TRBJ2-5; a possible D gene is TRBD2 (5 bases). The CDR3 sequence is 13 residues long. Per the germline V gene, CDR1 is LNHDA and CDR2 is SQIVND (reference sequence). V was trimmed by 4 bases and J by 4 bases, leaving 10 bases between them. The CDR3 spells CASSTGWLETQYF. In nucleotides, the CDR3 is TGTGCCAGTAGTACGGGGTGGCTAGAGACCCAGTACTTC.

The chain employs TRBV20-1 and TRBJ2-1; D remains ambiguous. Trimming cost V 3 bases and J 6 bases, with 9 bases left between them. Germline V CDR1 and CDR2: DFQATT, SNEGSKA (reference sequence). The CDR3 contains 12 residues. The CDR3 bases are TGCAGTGCTAGTAGGTCTACCAATGAGCAGTTCTTC. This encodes CSASRSTNEQFF.

The CDR3 here is CASSDPGSLEPYGYTF. Here the CDR3 DNA reads TGTGCCAGCAGTGATCCAGGCAGCCTTGAACCCTATGGCTACACCTTC. V is TRBV25-1 and J is TRBJ1-2; D is unresolved. The CDR3 is 16 residues long. Germline CDR1 MGHDK, CDR2 SYGVNS. With 3 bases removed from V and 4 bases from J, the gap between germline ends came to 18 bases.

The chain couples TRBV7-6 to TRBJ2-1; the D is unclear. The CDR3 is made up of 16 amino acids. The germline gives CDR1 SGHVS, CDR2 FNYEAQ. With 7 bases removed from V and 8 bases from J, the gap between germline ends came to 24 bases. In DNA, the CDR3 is TGTGCCAGCACCCCAATTTCGGGCCGGACGAAGGATGAGCAGTTCTTC. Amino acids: CASTPISGRTKDEQFF.

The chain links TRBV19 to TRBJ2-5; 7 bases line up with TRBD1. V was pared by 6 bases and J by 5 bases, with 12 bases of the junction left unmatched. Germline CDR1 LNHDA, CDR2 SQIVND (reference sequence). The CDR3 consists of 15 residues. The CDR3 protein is CASRQDRSLGETQYF. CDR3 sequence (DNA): TGTGCCAGTAGGCAGGACAGGAGCTTAGGGGAGACCCAGTACTTC. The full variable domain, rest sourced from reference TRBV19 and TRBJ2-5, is DGGITQSPKYLFRKEGQNVTLSCEQNLNHDAMYWYRQDPGQGLRLIYYSQIVNDFQKGDIAEGYSVSREKKESFPLTVTSAQKNPTAFYLCASRQDRSLGETQYFGPGTRLLVL.

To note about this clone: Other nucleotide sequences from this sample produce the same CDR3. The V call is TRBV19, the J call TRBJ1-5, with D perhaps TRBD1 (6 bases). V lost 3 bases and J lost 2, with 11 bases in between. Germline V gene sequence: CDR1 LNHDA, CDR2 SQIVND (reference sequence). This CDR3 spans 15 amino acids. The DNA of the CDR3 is TGTGCCAGTAGTATCGGGGGGCTGGGCAATCAGCCCCAGCATTTT. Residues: CASSIGGLGNQPQHF.

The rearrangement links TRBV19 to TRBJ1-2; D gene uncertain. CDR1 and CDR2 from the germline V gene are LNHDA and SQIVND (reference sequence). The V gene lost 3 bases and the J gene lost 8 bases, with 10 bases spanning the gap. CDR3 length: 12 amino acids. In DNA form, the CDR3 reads TGTGCCAGTAGTATGGGTGGCGGCGGCTACACCTTC. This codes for CASSMGGGGYTF.

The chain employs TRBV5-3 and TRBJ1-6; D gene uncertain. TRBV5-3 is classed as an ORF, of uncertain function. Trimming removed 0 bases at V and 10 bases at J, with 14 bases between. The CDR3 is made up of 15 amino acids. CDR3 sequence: CARSLGPKKGSPLHF. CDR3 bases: TGTGCCAGAAGCTTGGGGCCGAAAAAGGGATCACCCCTCCACTTT.

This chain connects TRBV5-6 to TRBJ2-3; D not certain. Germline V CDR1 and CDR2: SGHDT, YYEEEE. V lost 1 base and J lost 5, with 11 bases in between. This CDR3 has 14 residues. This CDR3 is CASSLIGRRDTQYF. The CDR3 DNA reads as TGTGCCAGCAGCTTGATAGGACGCAGAGATACGCAGTATTTT.

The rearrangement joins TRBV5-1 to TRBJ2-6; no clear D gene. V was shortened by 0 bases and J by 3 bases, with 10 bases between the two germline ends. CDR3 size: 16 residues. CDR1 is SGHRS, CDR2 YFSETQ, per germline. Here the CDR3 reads CASSLVVSGGANVLTF. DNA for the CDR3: TGCGCCAGCAGCTTGGTAGTCTCAGGTGGGGCCAACGTCCTGACTTTC. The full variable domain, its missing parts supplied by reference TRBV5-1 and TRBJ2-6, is KAGVTQTPRYLIKTRGQQVTLSCSPISGHRSVSWYQQTPGQGLQFLFEYFSETQRNKGNFPGRFSGRQFSNSRSEMNVSTLELGDSALYLCASSLVVSGGANVLTFGAGSRLTVL.

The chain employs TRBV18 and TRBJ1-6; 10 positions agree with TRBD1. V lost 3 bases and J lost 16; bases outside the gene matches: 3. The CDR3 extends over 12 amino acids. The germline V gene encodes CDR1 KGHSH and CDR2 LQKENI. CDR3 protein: CASSPGQGGLHF. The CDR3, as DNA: TGTGCCAGCTCACCCGGACAGGGGGGACTCCACTTT.

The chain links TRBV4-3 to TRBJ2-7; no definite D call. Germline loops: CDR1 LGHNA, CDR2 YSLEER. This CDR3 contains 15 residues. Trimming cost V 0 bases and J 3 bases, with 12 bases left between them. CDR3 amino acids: CASSQEASSGYEQYF. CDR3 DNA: TGCGCCAGCAGCCAAGAGGCGTCCTCGGGCTACGAGCAGTACTTC.

CDR3 DNA: TGTGCCAGTAGTAGGGGGGGACTAGCGGAAGAGACCCAGTACTTC. It specifies CASSRGGLAEETQYF. The genes are TRBV19 and TRBJ2-5, with TRBD2 matching 11 bases. This CDR3 has 15 amino acids. The germline V gene encodes CDR1 LNHDA and CDR2 SQIVND (reference sequence). Germline trimming cut 4 bases from V and 3 bases from J; bases unmatched to any gene: 4.

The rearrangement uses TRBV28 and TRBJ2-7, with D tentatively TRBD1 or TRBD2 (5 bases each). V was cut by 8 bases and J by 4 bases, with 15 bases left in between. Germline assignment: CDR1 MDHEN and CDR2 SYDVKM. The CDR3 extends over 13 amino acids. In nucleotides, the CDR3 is TGTGCCAGCCGGGGACCGATTCCTTACGAGCAGTACTTC. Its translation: CASRGPIPYEQYF.

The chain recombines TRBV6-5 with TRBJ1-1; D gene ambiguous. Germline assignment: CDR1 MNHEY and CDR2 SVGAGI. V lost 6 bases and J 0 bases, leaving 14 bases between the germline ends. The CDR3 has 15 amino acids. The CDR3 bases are TGTGCCAGCAGGAGTCAAAGCATGATGAACACTGAAGCTTTCTTT. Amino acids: CASRSQSMMNTEAFF.

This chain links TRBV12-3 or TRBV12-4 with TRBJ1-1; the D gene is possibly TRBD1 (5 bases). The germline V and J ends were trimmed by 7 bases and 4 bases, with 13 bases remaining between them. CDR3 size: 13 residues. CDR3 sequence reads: CASIWGVGTEAFF. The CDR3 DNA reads TGTGCCAGCATCTGGGGGGTGGGCACTGAAGCTTTCTTT.

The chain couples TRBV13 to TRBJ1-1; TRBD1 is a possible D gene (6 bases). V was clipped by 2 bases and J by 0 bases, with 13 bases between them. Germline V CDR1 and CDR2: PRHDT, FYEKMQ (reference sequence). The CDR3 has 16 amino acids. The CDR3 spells CASSLSRGRMNTEAFF. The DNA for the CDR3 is TGTGCCAGCAGCTTAAGCAGGGGCAGAATGAACACTGAAGCTTTCTTT.

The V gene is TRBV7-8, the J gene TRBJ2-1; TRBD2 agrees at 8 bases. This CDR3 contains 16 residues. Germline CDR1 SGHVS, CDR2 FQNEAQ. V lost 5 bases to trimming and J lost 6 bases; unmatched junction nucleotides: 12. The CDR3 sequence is CASSPLGGGASNEQFF. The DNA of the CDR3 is TGTGCCAGCAGCCCGCTCGGGGGGGGAGCTAGCAATGAGCAGTTCTTC.

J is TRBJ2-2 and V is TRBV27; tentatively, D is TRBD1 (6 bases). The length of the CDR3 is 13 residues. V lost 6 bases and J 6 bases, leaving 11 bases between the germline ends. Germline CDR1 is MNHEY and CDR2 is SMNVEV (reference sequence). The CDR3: CASREQGPGELFF. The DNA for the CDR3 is TGTGCCAGCAGAGAACAGGGACCCGGGGAGCTGTTTTTT.

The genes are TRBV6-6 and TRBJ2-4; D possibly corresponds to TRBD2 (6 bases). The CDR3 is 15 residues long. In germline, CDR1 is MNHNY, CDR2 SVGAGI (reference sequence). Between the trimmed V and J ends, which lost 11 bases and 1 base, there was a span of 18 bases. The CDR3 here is CAGSEGGLAKNIQYF. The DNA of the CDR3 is TGTGCCGGGTCCGAGGGAGGATTGGCCAAAAACATTCAGTACTTC.

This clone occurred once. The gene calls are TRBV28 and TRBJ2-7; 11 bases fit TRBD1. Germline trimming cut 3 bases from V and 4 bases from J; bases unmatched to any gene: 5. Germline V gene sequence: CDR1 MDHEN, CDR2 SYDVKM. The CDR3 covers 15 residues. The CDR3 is CASSFYGQGAYEQYF. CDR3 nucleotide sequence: TGTGCCAGCAGTTTTTACGGACAGGGGGCATACGAGCAGTACTTC.

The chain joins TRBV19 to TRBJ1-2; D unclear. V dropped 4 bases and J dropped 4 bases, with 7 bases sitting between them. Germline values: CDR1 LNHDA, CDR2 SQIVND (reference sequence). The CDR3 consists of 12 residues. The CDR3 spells CASSTDVYGYTF. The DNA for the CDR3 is TGTGCCAGTAGTACAGACGTCTATGGCTACACCTTC.

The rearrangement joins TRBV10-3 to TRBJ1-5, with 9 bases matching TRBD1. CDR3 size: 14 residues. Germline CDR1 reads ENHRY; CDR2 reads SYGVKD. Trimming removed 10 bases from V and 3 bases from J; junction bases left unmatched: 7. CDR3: CATQTGGYNQPQHF. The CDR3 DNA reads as TGTGCCACCCAGACAGGGGGGTACAATCAGCCCCAGCATTTT.

This chain's CDR3 is CASSLGRDGVSGANVLTF. The CDR3, as DNA: TGTGCCAGCAGCTTGGGGCGGGACGGGGTCTCTGGGGCCAACGTCCTGACTTTC. V is TRBV5-6 and J is TRBJ2-6; tentative D call: TRBD2 (6 bases). V shed 0 bases and J shed 0 bases, with 13 bases lying between them. The CDR3 runs 18 residues. Germline-derived CDR1 and CDR2 are SGHDT and YYEEEE.